This is a list of T cell receptor beta chains from one sample in a study of shared clonotypes between healthy human individuals. Some clones are missing from TCRdb's copy, which holds only in-frame ones; the method was immunoSEQ multiplex PCR. The sample records roughly 760,000 clones, around 72% being singletons. The specimen sequenced was memory CD4+ T cells sorted from blood. Receptor source: a woman aged 25 to 39 in good health. Each CDR3 is given with its conserved first and last residue. A D gene is named only where the DNA matches it firmly. Clone sizes are given selectively: once, few, many, or a class where the clone is expanded.

. TRBJ2-1 . TRBV7-6 TGTGCCAGCTCACGGGGCCCCCTCGGGTCTTACAATGAGCAGTTCTTC CASSRGPLGSYNEQFF
. TRBJ2-2 . TRBV11-1 TGTGCCAGCAGCCCCCGTGGCACCGGGGAGCTGTTTTTT CASSPRGTGELFF
many TRBJ2-6 TRBD1 TRBV5-8 TGTGCCAGCAGCCCGCAGGGGGCTGGGGCCAACGTCCTGACTTTC CASSPQGAGANVLTF
few TRBJ2-3 . TRBV20-1 TGCAGTGCTAGGCAGGCAGATACGCAGTATTTT CSARQADTQYF
. TRBJ2-5 . TRBV5-1 TGCGCCAGCAGCCCCGTGGCGAATTCAAAAGAGACCCAGTACTTC CASSPVANSKETQYF
. TRBJ2-2 TRBD2 TRBV10-3 TGTGCCATCAGCACAACAACTAGCGCTCGCACCGGGGAGCTATTTTTT CAISTTTSARTGELFF
many TRBJ1-4 . TRBV30 TGTGCCTGGGGGCGCGGTGAAAAACTGTTTTTT CAWGRGEKLFF
. TRBJ1-3 . TRBV6-6 TGTGCCAGCAGTTCTATCGAGAGCACAAACACCATATATTTT CASSSIESTNTIYF
. TRBJ1-5 . TRBV2 TGTGCCAGCAGGGACCAGAGTAGCAATCAGCCCCAGCATTTT CASRDQSSNQPQHF
. TRBJ2-1 . TRBV5-1 TGCGCCAGCAGCTCTGACAGCTTTTCCCACAATGAGCAGTTCTTC CASSSDSFSHNEQFF
. TRBJ2-1 TRBD2 TRBV7-2 TGTGCCAGCAGCACCCAGCGGGACGTCTACAATGAGCAGTTCTTC CASSTQRDVYNEQFF
many TRBJ1-1 . TRBV7-6 TGTGCCAGCAGCTTCCAGAGTTACACTGAAGCTTTCTTT CASSFQSYTEAFF
. TRBJ2-1 TRBD2 TRBV4-2 TGTGCCAGCAGCCAAGATTTAGGGACTAGCGGTAATGAGCAGTTCTTC CASSQDLGTSGNEQFF
. TRBJ2-7 . TRBV7-6 TGTGCCAGCAGCTTGGACATAGTCTCCTACGAGCAGTACTTC CASSLDIVSYEQYF
. TRBJ1-4 TRBD1 TRBV18 TGTGCCAGCTCACCATTCAGACAGGGGCTAGCAACTAATGAAAAACTGTTTTTT CASSPFRQGLATNEKLFF
. TRBJ2-7 . TRBV29-1 TGCAGCGTTGAAGTCCGACCCGGCTACGAGCAGTACTTC CSVEVRPGYEQYF
. TRBJ2-1 . TRBV19 TGTGCCAGTAGCCCGGGACTCCACGAATACAATGAGCAGTTCTTC CASSPGLHEYNEQFF
. TRBJ2-3 TRBD2 TRBV7-9 TGTGCCAGCAGCTTAGGGCTAACTAGCGGGAGAACAGATACGCAGTATTTT CASSLGLTSGRTDTQYF
. TRBJ2-2 . TRBV6-5 TGTGCCAGCAGTTACTCGATGGGGGGCACCGGGGAGCTGTTTTTT CASSYSMGGTGELFF
. TRBJ2-7 TRBD2 TRBV6-5 TGTGCCAGCAGTCCTGGGACTAGCGGGAGTCCCGAGCAGTACTTC CASSPGTSGSPEQYF
. TRBJ2-1 . TRBV7-9 TGTGCCAGCAGCTTAGTGGCAGGTCACAATGAGCAGTTCTTC CASSLVAGHNEQFF
few TRBJ2-7 TRBD2 TRBV11-2 TGTGCCAGCAGCTCCCAAGAGGGGGGACTAGCTTACGAGCAGTACTTC CASSSQEGGLAYEQYF
. TRBJ1-2 . TRBV19 TGTGCCAGTAGTATATATGCCACAGCCAAAGGCTACACCTTC CASSIYATAKGYTF
. TRBJ1-2 . TRBV18 TGTGCCAGCTCCCTTGAACCGGGACGGGAAAACTATGGCTACACCTTC CASSLEPGRENYGYTF
once TRBJ1-2 . TRBV11-2 TGTGCCAGCAGCTTACAGGGATCCCATGGCTACACCTTC CASSLQGSHGYTF
. TRBJ1-3 . TRBV4-1 TGCGCCAGCAGCCAAGTGACTGAAGCTAGGGACACCATATATTTT CASSQVTEARDTIYF
once TRBJ2-3 TRBD2 TRBV6-4 TGTGCCAGCAGTGAAGGCGGGAGTGGGACAGATACGCAGTATTTT CASSEGGSGTDTQYF
. TRBJ2-7 . TRBV16 TGTGCCAGCACGCAAGACAGTGCTACCTACGAGCAGTACTTC CASTQDSATYEQYF
. TRBJ1-5 TRBD1 TRBV7-8 TGTGCCAGCAGCTTCAGCCAGGGGGCCCGAAATCAGCCCCAGCATTTT CASSFSQGARNQPQHF
. TRBJ2-1 TRBD1 TRBV11-3 TGTGCCAGCAGCTCGACAGGGGGGTATGAGCAGTTCTTC CASSSTGGYEQFF
. TRBJ2-1 TRBD2 TRBV10-2 TGCGCCACCCTGAAGCGGGAGGGGACCAATGAGCAGTTCTTC CATLKREGTNEQFF
once TRBJ2-7 TRBD2 TRBV18 TGTGCCAGCTCACCCGGGACTAGGGACGAGCAGTACTTC CASSPGTRDEQYF
. TRBJ2-3 . TRBV6-1 TGTGCCAGCAGTGAAAGGCCCGTGGGAAGCGGAGGCACAGATACGCAGTATTTT CASSERPVGSGGTDTQYF
. TRBJ2-7 . TRBV6-1 TGTGCCAGCAGTGTACAGGGGGGGTACGAGCAGTACTTC CASSVQGGYEQYF
. TRBJ1-3 . TRBV5-1 TGCGCCAGCTCCGTTGGCGATTCTGGAAACACCATATATTTT CASSVGDSGNTIYF
. TRBJ2-5 TRBD1 TRBV28 TGTGCCAGCAAGAGACAGGGGGGATTGAAGACCCAGTACTTC CASKRQGGLKTQYF
. TRBJ2-7 . TRBV7-8 TGTGCCAGCAGCTTAGGAGGGGCCGTCGGTGTAGAGCAGTACTTC CASSLGGAVGVEQYF
. TRBJ2-1 . TRBV5-1 TGCGCCAGCAGCCGAAACAGGGAGCATGAGCAGTTCTTC CASSRNREHEQFF
once TRBJ2-1 . TRBV2 TGTGCCAGCAGTGAATCCGGGAGTTCCTACAATGAGCAGTTCTTC CASSESGSSYNEQFF
. TRBJ2-5 . TRBV25-1 TGTGCCAGCAGTGTCAACAGCGGGCCCTGGCCCCAGTACTTC CASSVNSGPWPQYF
few TRBJ2-7 . TRBV11-3 TGTGCCAGCAGCTTAGGCAGCGGTAGCTACGAGCAGTACTTC CASSLGSGSYEQYF
. TRBJ2-1 . TRBV5-1 TGCGCCAGCAGCGCGGGACAGTCATACAATGAGCAGTTCTTC CASSAGQSYNEQFF
. TRBJ1-2 . TRBV6-1 TGTGCCAGCAGTCCTGACAGGAACTATGGCTACACCTTC CASSPDRNYGYTF
. TRBJ2-1 TRBD2 TRBV5-4 TGTGCCAGCAGCCGCGGGGGAGGGACCATCAATGAGCAGTTCTTC CASSRGGGTINEQFF
. TRBJ2-3 TRBD1 TRBV9 TGTGCCAGCAGCGCGACAGGGGGCGGCACAGATACGCAGTATTTT CASSATGGGTDTQYF
. TRBJ2-1 TRBD2 TRBV28 TGTGCCAGCAGCTCCGGGACTAGCGACTACAATGAGCAGTTCTTC CASSSGTSDYNEQFF
. TRBJ2-1 TRBD2 TRBV9 TGTGCCAGCAGCCCCCGACTAGCTAGGAGTGAGCAGTTCTTC CASSPRLARSEQFF
. TRBJ2-7 TRBD1 TRBV6-5 TGTGCCAGCAGTTACACGACAGGGGGCAGGGACGAGCAGTACTTC CASSYTTGGRDEQYF
. TRBJ2-1 . TRBV19 TGTGCCAGTAGTATAGGTGGGGATTTCTACAATGAGCAGTTCTTC CASSIGGDFYNEQFF
. TRBJ2-2 . TRBV4-1 TGCGCCAGCAGCCTCCTGCCGGGCGAAACCGGGGAGCTGTTTTTT CASSLLPGETGELFF
. TRBJ2-5 . TRBV19 TGTGCCAGTAGTACAAGAATAGCGGCCCAAGAGACCCAGTACTTC CASSTRIAAQETQYF
. TRBJ1-2 . TRBV28 TGTGCCAGCGGTACAGGGTTTAACTATGGCTACACCTTC CASGTGFNYGYTF
. TRBJ2-5 . TRBV9 TGTGCCAGCAGCGTGTCAGGGGAGAAGACCCAGTACTTC CASSVSGEKTQYF
. TRBJ1-1 . TRBV11-1 TGTGCCAGCAGCTTCGAGGGCCTCGGGAACACTGAAGCTTTCTTT CASSFEGLGNTEAFF
. TRBJ2-7 TRBD2 TRBV5-1 TGCGCCAGCAGCTCCCGGACTAGCCCGCCTAACTACGAGCAGTACTTC CASSSRTSPPNYEQYF
. TRBJ1-1 . TRBV11-3 TGTGCCAGCAGCTTAGAGGACGGGAACACTGAAGCTTTCTTT CASSLEDGNTEAFF
once TRBJ1-1 . TRBV30 TGTGCCTGGAGAGGTATGGGCCCCTGGTTCACTGAAGCTTTCTTT CAWRGMGPWFTEAFF
. TRBJ1-2 . TRBV7-8 TGTGCCAGCAGCTTAGTACAGGGAACCTATGGCTACACCTTC CASSLVQGTYGYTF
. TRBJ1-4 TRBD1 TRBV18 TGTGCCAGCTCACCGGGGACAGACGAAAAACTGTTTTTT CASSPGTDEKLFF